This TCR beta chain derives from a study of STAT5B mutations in CD4+ large granular lymphocyte leukemia. The data were produced by immunoSEQ multiplex PCR, yet TCRdb's version contains in-frame clones alone and is incomplete. Among roughly 41,000 clones listed, 75% to 85% were seen once. Germline V gene lookup returns CDR1 KGHSH and CDR2 LQKENI. V lost 6 bases to trimming and J lost 2 bases, with 15 bases between them. This CDR3 spans 15 amino acids. Control samples were healthy donors' buffy coats. The chain employs TRBV18 and TRBJ2-3; no clear D gene. The sequencing input was CD4+ T cells from blood buffy coats. This TCR came from a human donor in good health. CDR3 in amino acids: CASSLTTHPTDTQYF. DNA of the CDR3: TGTGCCAGCTCTCTCACTACCCACCCCACAGATACGCAGTATTTT. The full variable domain, completed using reference TRBV18 and TRBJ2-3, is NAGVMQNPRHLVRRRGQEARLRCSPMKGHSHVYWYRQLPEEGLKFMVYLQKENIIDESGMPKERFSAEFPKEGPSILRIQQVVRGDSAAYFCASSLTTHPTDTQYFGPGTRLTVL.